These 19 T cell receptor beta chains were sequenced from one sample in a study of blood T cell repertoires in COVID-19. Produced via immunoSEQ multiplex PCR; TCRdb's table is partial and in-frame only. Counted here are around 95,000 clones, around 88% occurring once; the ten biggest clones make up roughly 4.7%. The specimen was peripheral blood. The receptor source for this set is a human donor in a cohort sampled during active COVID-19.

The chain is built from TRBV19 and TRBJ1-1; D is perhaps TRBD1 (6 bases). CDR1 is LNHDA and CDR2 is SQIVND in the germline V gene (reference sequence). Between the trimmed V and J ends, which lost 3 bases and 7 bases, there was a span of 12 bases. The CDR3 totals 13 residues. CDR3 DNA: TGTGCCAGTAGTATCCAGGGGAGAGGTGAAGCTTTCTTT. It is translated as CASSIQGRGEAFF.

This sequence joins TRBV27 and TRBJ2-1, with 12 positions matching TRBD2. The CDR3 totals 18 residues. Germline V gene lookup returns CDR1 MNHEY and CDR2 SMNVEV (reference sequence). Unmatched junction bases numbered 9, after V lost 2 bases and J lost 4 bases. DNA for the CDR3: TGTGCCAGCAGTTTAAGGGAGCGACTAGCGGGGGATTACAATGAGCAGTTCTTC. Translated: CASSLRERLAGDYNEQFF.

This rearrangement joins TRBV5-1 to TRBJ2-4; a possible D gene is TRBD1 (6 bases). The CDR3 runs 13 residues. Germline V gives CDR1 SGHRS, CDR2 YFSETQ. V was clipped by 1 base and J by 4 bases, with 6 bases between them. CDR3 sequence (DNA): TGCGCCAGCAGCTTGACAGGGAAAAACATTCAGTACTTC. It encodes CASSLTGKNIQYF.

The rearrangement joins TRBV5-1 to TRBJ2-2; possibly TRBD2 for D (5 bases). The CDR3 consists of 16 residues. Trimming took off 1 base at V and 4 bases at J, with 14 bases between the two ends. Germline assignment: CDR1 SGHRS and CDR2 YFSETQ. DNA for the CDR3: TGCGCCAGCAGCTTGAGAGGGAGCGAAGGCACCGGGGAGCTGTTTTTT. Encoded protein: CASSLRGSEGTGELFF.

The chain carries TRBV11-2 and TRBJ2-7, with TRBD2 identical over 13 bases. V was clipped by 5 bases and J by 4 bases; unmatched bases: 5. Germline lookup yields CDR1 SGHAT and CDR2 FQNNGV. CDR3 length: 15 residues. CDR3 DNA: TGTGCCAGCAGCGTAGGACTAGCGGGAGTTTACGAGCAGTACTTC. Translation gives CASSVGLAGVYEQYF.

The chain has TRBV7-2 and TRBJ2-1, with D tentatively TRBD1 (5 bases). Trimming removed 2 bases at V and 0 bases at J, with 11 bases between. The CDR3 consists of 16 residues. Germline CDR1 reads SGHTA; CDR2 reads FQGNSA. As DNA, the CDR3 is TGTGCCAGCAGCTTACAGGGCCTAAGCTCCTACAATGAGCAGTTCTTC. The encoded protein is CASSLQGLSSYNEQFF.

V is TRBV28 and J is TRBJ2-3; no firm D call. V lost 8 bases, J lost 3 bases, and 15 bases lay in between. The CDR3 extends over 14 amino acids. Germline CDR1 MDHEN, CDR2 SYDVKM. The CDR3 DNA follows: TGTGCCAGCGCCGACTCCATTGGTACAGATACGCAGTATTTT. Amino acids: CASADSIGTDTQYF.

This chain links TRBV12-3 or TRBV12-4 with TRBJ1-1; D unresolved. This CDR3 spans 12 amino acids. V was shortened by 9 bases and J by 6 bases, with 14 bases between the two germline ends. In nucleotides, the CDR3 is TGTGCCAGTCAGCGGTACGGGGCTGAAGCTTTCTTT. Translated: CASQRYGAEAFF.

The CDR3 sequence: CASSITGGQVNSPLHF. CDR3 bases: TGTGCCAGTAGTATTACTGGGGGACAGGTTAATTCACCCCTCCACTTT. The chain has TRBV19 and TRBJ1-6; TRBD1 agrees at 8 bases. J lost 6 bases, V lost 3 bases, and 7 bases had no gene match. Germline-derived CDR1 and CDR2 are LNHDA and SQIVND (reference sequence). CDR3 length equals 16 residues. Filled out from reference TRBV19 and TRBJ1-6, the complete variable domain reads DGGITQSPKYLFRKEGQNVTLSCEQNLNHDAMYWYRQDPGQGLRLIYYSQIVNDFQKGDIAEGYSVSREKKESFPLTVTSAQKNPTAFYLCASSITGGQVNSPLHFGNGTRLTVT.

The chain is built from TRBV28 and TRBJ1-3; 7 positions match TRBD1. The ends lost 7 bases at V and 4 bases at J; junction bases unmatched: 7. From germline, CDR1 is MDHEN and CDR2 SYDVKM. The CDR3 runs to 14 residues. The chain's CDR3 is CASKTGAGGNTIYF. CDR3 bases: TGTGCCAGCAAAACAGGGGCAGGAGGAAACACCATATATTTT.

The rearrangement links TRBV19 to TRBJ2-7; the match to TRBD2 covers 13 bases. This CDR3 region has 14 residues. Trimming at V came to 7 bases and at J to 13 bases, leaving 13 bases not matched to a gene. Per germline, CDR1 LNHDA and CDR2 SQIVND (reference sequence). The CDR3: CASTVTGTSGDHYF. The CDR3 bases are TGTGCCAGTACCGTCACCGGGACTAGCGGGGATCATTACTTC.

This clone was observed a few times. J is TRBJ2-7 and V is TRBV5-1, with TRBD1 identical over 9 bases. Per germline, CDR1 SGHRS and CDR2 YFSETQ. V lost 6 bases, J lost 4 bases, and 8 bases stayed unmatched. The CDR3 is 14 amino acids. The CDR3 bases are TGCGCCAGCACTACCGGACAGGGGTCTTACGAGCAGTACTTC. Its translation: CASTTGQGSYEQYF.

The chain links TRBV20-1 to TRBJ2-5, with a weak D call TRBD1 (6 bases). The CDR3 has 12 amino acids. Germline CDR1 DFQATT, CDR2 SNEGSKA (reference sequence). With 3 bases removed from V and 5 bases from J, the gap between germline ends came to 10 bases. CDR3 in DNA: TGCAGTGCTAGTGCTAGGGGGGAGACCCAGTACTTC. This encodes CSASARGETQYF.

The V and J genes are TRBV7-8 and TRBJ2-7, with D perhaps matching TRBD1 (6 bases). Trimming cost V 2 bases and J 2 bases, with 13 bases left between them. This CDR3 region has 15 residues. Germline V CDR1 and CDR2: SGHVS, FQNEAQ. CDR3 amino acids: CASSLSPGATYEQYF. The CDR3 DNA reads TGTGCCAGCAGCTTATCTCCAGGGGCAACCTACGAGCAGTACTTC.

This chain connects TRBV10-2 to TRBJ2-5; D is uncertain. Per germline, CDR1 WSHSY and CDR2 SAAADI. The CDR3 runs 13 residues. V gave up 5 bases and J gave up 2 bases, with 9 bases separating them. In nucleotides, the CDR3 is TGCGCCAGCAGTAGTGCGGTACAAGAGACCCAGTACTTC. It specifies CASSSAVQETQYF.

The chain combines TRBV5-6 with TRBJ1-2, with D unresolved. The CDR3 is 18 residues long. Trimming removed 0 bases at V and 8 bases at J, with 26 bases between. Germline lookup yields CDR1 SGHDT and CDR2 YYEEEE. In DNA form, the CDR3 reads TGTGCCAGCAGCTTGGCCGACTCAAAACAACTAATACGAGGGGGCTACACCTTC. It translates to CASSLADSKQLIRGGYTF.

The V call is TRBV9, the J call TRBJ2-7, with a weak D call TRBD1 (5 bases). Germline CDR1 is SGDLS and CDR2 is YYNGEE. Trimming took 1 base from V and 0 from J, leaving 11 bases between them. The CDR3 contains 15 residues. CDR3 coding DNA: TGTGCCAGCAGCGTAACCGGACACCACTCCTACGAGCAGTACTTC. It specifies CASSVTGHHSYEQYF.

The J gene is TRBJ1-5, the V gene TRBV25-1; 8 bases are a match to TRBD1. V lost 4 bases, J lost 4 bases, and 6 bases stayed unmatched. Germline assignment: CDR1 MGHDK and CDR2 SYGVNS. CDR3 size: 15 residues. The CDR3: CASSAETGENQPQHF. The CDR3 nucleotides are TGTGCCAGCAGTGCCGAGACAGGGGAAAATCAGCCCCAGCATTTT.

In its sample, this clone was seen once. The J gene is TRBJ2-1, the V gene TRBV24-1, with TRBD2 identical over 9 bases. CDR1 and CDR2 (germline): KGHDR, SFDVKD. The CDR3 runs to 16 residues. The V gene end was trimmed by 4 bases and the J gene end by 6 bases; junction bases not matched to a gene: 9. CDR3 residues: CATSDPWAGGANEQFF. CDR3 nucleotide sequence: TGTGCCACCAGTGACCCCTGGGCGGGAGGGGCCAATGAGCAGTTCTTC.